The rows below give T cell receptor beta chains drawn from one sample of a study of cytomegalovirus exposure and HLA in healthy donors. Profiled with immunoSEQ multiplex PCR; TCRdb holds only in-frame clones, not every one. The sample lists over 110,000 clones, 70% to 80% occurring once. Sample: PBMCs. The receptors here all came from a woman aged 40 to 50 in good health and CMV-seropositive. The CDR3 runs from the conserved cysteine through the conserved F or W. The D gene is left open where the match is weak. Part of the rows lack a size; the others show once, few, many or a class for expanded clones.

abundance: -
v_gene: TRBV27
d_gene: -
j_gene: TRBJ1-2
CDR3nt: TGTGCCAGCAGTCCAAGAACCCCCATGCCGACAGAGAAGCGCAACTATGGCTACACCTTC
CDR3aa: CASSPRTPMPTEKRNYGYTF

abundance: many
v_gene: TRBV7-9
d_gene: TRBD1
j_gene: TRBJ1-4
CDR3nt: TGTGCCAGCAGCAAAGGGACAGCTGAGGGTGAAAAACTGTTTTTT
CDR3aa: CASSKGTAEGEKLFF

abundance: few
v_gene: TRBV15
d_gene: -
j_gene: TRBJ2-5
CDR3nt: TGTGCCACCAGCCTCTCGGGTTCGGAGACCCAGTACTTC
CDR3aa: CATSLSGSETQYF

abundance: few
v_gene: TRBV6-5
d_gene: TRBD1
j_gene: TRBJ1-4
CDR3nt: TGTGCCAGCAGTTGGGACAGGGAAGATGAAAAACTGTTTTTT
CDR3aa: CASSWDREDEKLFF

abundance: -
v_gene: TRBV25-1
d_gene: -
j_gene: TRBJ2-1
CDR3nt: TGTGCCACCGGGAGCGGTGAGCAGTTCTTC
CDR3aa: CATGSGEQFF

abundance: -
v_gene: TRBV4-1
d_gene: TRBD1
j_gene: TRBJ2-7
CDR3nt: TGCGCCAGCAGCCAAGTGCCAGGGGGCATTTACGAGCAGTACTTC
CDR3aa: CASSQVPGGIYEQYF

abundance: -
v_gene: TRBV2
d_gene: -
j_gene: TRBJ1-4
CDR3nt: TGTGCCAGCAGTGAATACGGGGTCTCTAATGAAAAACTGTTTTTT
CDR3aa: CASSEYGVSNEKLFF

abundance: -
v_gene: TRBV6-1
d_gene: -
j_gene: TRBJ1-1
CDR3nt: TGTGCCAGCAGTGAGTCGTCCAGGAGGCGGAACACTGAAGCTTTCTTT
CDR3aa: CASSESSRRRNTEAFF

abundance: -
v_gene: TRBV14
d_gene: -
j_gene: TRBJ2-7
CDR3nt: TGTGCCAGCAGCCAAGTTTTCTACGAGCAGTACTTC
CDR3aa: CASSQVFYEQYF

abundance: -
v_gene: TRBV6-6
d_gene: -
j_gene: TRBJ2-3
CDR3nt: TGTGCCAGCAGTTACGGAGGGGCCCTGAATACGCAGTATTTT
CDR3aa: CASSYGGALNTQYF

abundance: few
v_gene: TRBV7-2
d_gene: TRBD2
j_gene: TRBJ2-7
CDR3nt: TGTGCCAGCAGCGAGGGACTAGCGGGAGTAGGGTACGAGCAGTACTTC
CDR3aa: CASSEGLAGVGYEQYF

abundance: -
v_gene: TRBV5-1
d_gene: TRBD1
j_gene: TRBJ2-7
CDR3nt: TGCGCCAGCAGCGTAACCGGGACAGGGATCGAGCAGTACTTC
CDR3aa: CASSVTGTGIEQYF

abundance: -
v_gene: TRBV12-5
d_gene: -
j_gene: TRBJ2-7
CDR3nt: TGTGCTAGTGGATCCCTACCGGGTAGCGGAGCCTACGAGCAGTACTTC
CDR3aa: CASGSLPGSGAYEQYF

abundance: -
v_gene: TRBV11-2
d_gene: -
j_gene: TRBJ2-1
CDR3nt: TGTGCCAGCAGCTTAGTTGGGAGCCCCTACAATGAGCAGTTCTTC
CDR3aa: CASSLVGSPYNEQFF

abundance: -
v_gene: TRBV6-1
d_gene: -
j_gene: TRBJ2-2
CDR3nt: TGTGCCAGCAGTGAGTACGGGACCGGGGAGCTGTTTTTT
CDR3aa: CASSEYGTGELFF

abundance: -
v_gene: TRBV6-6
d_gene: -
j_gene: TRBJ2-2
CDR3nt: TGTGCCAGCAAACTAGCCGGAACCGGGGAGCTGTTTTTT
CDR3aa: CASKLAGTGELFF

abundance: -
v_gene: TRBV2
d_gene: -
j_gene: TRBJ2-5
CDR3nt: TGTGCCACCAGACAGGATTCAGGGACCCAGTACTTC
CDR3aa: CATRQDSGTQYF

abundance: once
v_gene: TRBV28
d_gene: -
j_gene: TRBJ1-1
CDR3nt: TGTGCCAGCAGTCTCTCGAACACTGAAGCTTTCTTT
CDR3aa: CASSLSNTEAFF

abundance: -
v_gene: TRBV6-6
d_gene: -
j_gene: TRBJ1-2
CDR3nt: TGTGCCAGCAGTTACGATACGGTGACTAACTATGGCTACACCTTC
CDR3aa: CASSYDTVTNYGYTF

abundance: -
v_gene: TRBV7-9
d_gene: -
j_gene: TRBJ1-1
CDR3nt: TGTGCCAGCAGCCTGAACCGCGGGGGGGGAGCTTTCTTT
CDR3aa: CASSLNRGGGAFF

abundance: -
v_gene: TRBV5-8
d_gene: TRBD1
j_gene: TRBJ2-1
CDR3nt: TGTGCCAGCAGCTTGGGACAGGGGATATACAATGAGCAGTTCTTC
CDR3aa: CASSLGQGIYNEQFF

abundance: -
v_gene: TRBV4-1
d_gene: TRBD1
j_gene: TRBJ2-7
CDR3nt: TGCGCCAGCAGCCAGGCCACCCGTACGACAGGGTTCCACGAGCAGTACTTC
CDR3aa: CASSQATRTTGFHEQYF

abundance: -
v_gene: TRBV18
d_gene: TRBD2
j_gene: TRBJ2-3
CDR3nt: TGTGCCAGCTCACCCCTAGCGGGAGGGCCCGGAGATACGCAGTATTTT
CDR3aa: CASSPLAGGPGDTQYF

abundance: -
v_gene: TRBV14
d_gene: -
j_gene: TRBJ2-5
CDR3nt: TGTGCCAGCAGCCAAGTTGTGACAACAGAGACCCAGTACTTC
CDR3aa: CASSQVVTTETQYF

abundance: -
v_gene: TRBV18
d_gene: -
j_gene: TRBJ1-1
CDR3nt: TGTGCCAGCTCACCTCGGACAGCCCTCGCTGAAGCTTTCTTT
CDR3aa: CASSPRTALAEAFF

abundance: -
v_gene: TRBV5-1
d_gene: -
j_gene: TRBJ2-2
CDR3nt: TGCGCCAGCAGCGGCGGAGTGAACACCGGGGAGCTGTTTTTT
CDR3aa: CASSGGVNTGELFF

abundance: -
v_gene: TRBV18
d_gene: -
j_gene: TRBJ1-3
CDR3nt: TGTGCCAGCTCACCGGGAACCGGGACACTGAGAAACACCATATATTTT
CDR3aa: CASSPGTGTLRNTIYF

abundance: -
v_gene: TRBV10-2
d_gene: -
j_gene: TRBJ2-5
CDR3nt: TGCGCCAGCAGTGAACAAGGGAGGGAGACCCAGTACTTC
CDR3aa: CASSEQGRETQYF

abundance: -
v_gene: TRBV14
d_gene: TRBD2
j_gene: TRBJ2-5
CDR3nt: TGTGCCAGCAGCCACGTAGCGGGAGGAGGCGAGACCCAGTACTTC
CDR3aa: CASSHVAGGGETQYF

abundance: -
v_gene: TRBV28
d_gene: TRBD1
j_gene: TRBJ1-2
CDR3nt: TGTGCCAGCAGTGTTGGGACAGGGGGCGCTGGGTATGGCTACACCTTC
CDR3aa: CASSVGTGGAGYGYTF

abundance: few
v_gene: TRBV10-3
d_gene: -
j_gene: TRBJ1-1
CDR3nt: TGTGCCATCTGCGACGGGGTAAACACTGAAGCTTTCTTT
CDR3aa: CAICDGVNTEAFF

abundance: -
v_gene: TRBV18
d_gene: -
j_gene: TRBJ1-1
CDR3nt: TGTGCCAGCTCACCGTTACAGGGTGAAGCTTTCTTT
CDR3aa: CASSPLQGEAFF

abundance: few
v_gene: TRBV7-2
d_gene: TRBD1
j_gene: TRBJ2-1
CDR3nt: TGTGCCAGCAGCAACGACAGGGGGCGCGAGAATGAGCAGTTCTTC
CDR3aa: CASSNDRGRENEQFF

abundance: -
v_gene: TRBV18
d_gene: -
j_gene: TRBJ2-7
CDR3nt: TGTGCCAGCTCACCACCAACCAGGGGCTACGAGCAGTACTTC
CDR3aa: CASSPPTRGYEQYF

abundance: once
v_gene: TRBV19
d_gene: -
j_gene: TRBJ2-1
CDR3nt: TGTGCCAGTAGTACCCTCCCCAGGGTGGCGGAGTTCTTC
CDR3aa: CASSTLPRVAEFF

abundance: -
v_gene: TRBV5-1
d_gene: -
j_gene: TRBJ2-7
CDR3nt: TGCGCCAGCAGCCCTCGGGAGAGGTACGAGCAGTACTTC
CDR3aa: CASSPRERYEQYF

abundance: -
v_gene: TRBV21-1
d_gene: -
j_gene: TRBJ2-7
CDR3nt: TGTGCCAGCAGCAAACCGGGACTAGCGGATTGTACTTACTCCTACGAGCAGTACTTC
CDR3aa: CASSKPGLADCTYSYEQYF

abundance: -
v_gene: TRBV6-5
d_gene: -
j_gene: TRBJ2-7
CDR3nt: TGTGCCAGCAGGCCGACAGAGGAGTCGTTCTACGAGCAGTACTTC
CDR3aa: CASRPTEESFYEQYF

abundance: -
v_gene: TRBV11-3
d_gene: TRBD1
j_gene: TRBJ1-1
CDR3nt: TGTGCCAGCAGCTTATACGGGACAGTTGAAGCTTTCTTT
CDR3aa: CASSLYGTVEAFF

abundance: -
v_gene: TRBV18
d_gene: TRBD2
j_gene: TRBJ2-7
CDR3nt: TGTGCCAGCTCACCAGGAATAGCGGGAGGGACCTACGAGCAGTACTTC
CDR3aa: CASSPGIAGGTYEQYF

abundance: -
v_gene: TRBV5-8
d_gene: -
j_gene: TRBJ2-7
CDR3nt: TGTGCCAGCAGCTTGGGACGGAAATCGGGCGAGCAGTACTTC
CDR3aa: CASSLGRKSGEQYF

abundance: -
v_gene: TRBV6-1
d_gene: -
j_gene: TRBJ2-5
CDR3nt: TGTGCCAGCAGTACCGGGATAGTGGTGGAGACCCAGTACTTC
CDR3aa: CASSTGIVVETQYF

abundance: -
v_gene: TRBV29-1
d_gene: TRBD1
j_gene: TRBJ1-2
CDR3nt: TGCAGCGTTGCGGCAGGGGGAGACTATGGCTACACCTTC
CDR3aa: CSVAAGGDYGYTF

abundance: -
v_gene: TRBV4-1
d_gene: -
j_gene: TRBJ1-2
CDR3nt: TGCGCCAGCAGCCAACTTGCAGGGATTAACTATGGCTACACCTTC
CDR3aa: CASSQLAGINYGYTF

abundance: few
v_gene: TRBV19
d_gene: TRBD1
j_gene: TRBJ2-6
CDR3nt: TGTGCCAGTAGTGCCGGGACAGGGAGACTCCGTGGGGCCAACGTCCTGACTTTC
CDR3aa: CASSAGTGRLRGANVLTF

abundance: once
v_gene: TRBV7-9
d_gene: TRBD2
j_gene: TRBJ2-7
CDR3nt: TGTTCCAGCACCTCCGGGGGGGAGCAGTACTTC
CDR3aa: CSSTSGGEQYF

abundance: -
v_gene: TRBV6-1
d_gene: -
j_gene: TRBJ1-1
CDR3nt: TGTGCCAGCAGGGGACTCCAGAACACTGAAGCTTTCTTT
CDR3aa: CASRGLQNTEAFF

abundance: -
v_gene: TRBV5-4
d_gene: TRBD2
j_gene: TRBJ2-2
CDR3nt: TGTGCCAGCAGCTTGGCGGCGGGGGGGGGCACCGGGGAGCTGTTTTTT
CDR3aa: CASSLAAGGGTGELFF

abundance: -
v_gene: TRBV7-6
d_gene: TRBD1
j_gene: TRBJ1-5
CDR3nt: TGTGCCAGCAGCCTGGGGACAGACTATAGCAATCAGCCCCAGCATTTT
CDR3aa: CASSLGTDYSNQPQHF

abundance: -
v_gene: TRBV18
d_gene: -
j_gene: TRBJ2-2
CDR3nt: TGTGCCAGCTCACCACCCGGCTGGGAGGCCGGGGAGCTGTTTTTT
CDR3aa: CASSPPGWEAGELFF

abundance: -
v_gene: TRBV11-2
d_gene: TRBD1
j_gene: TRBJ1-5
CDR3nt: TGTGCCAGCAGCTCCGGGACAGGCTCCCTGATTAGCAATCAGCCCCAGCATTTT
CDR3aa: CASSSGTGSLISNQPQHF

abundance: -
v_gene: TRBV5-1
d_gene: -
j_gene: TRBJ1-1
CDR3nt: TGCGCCAGCAGCTTGGATAGGGGATGGGACACTGAAGCTTTCTTT
CDR3aa: CASSLDRGWDTEAFF

abundance: once
v_gene: TRBV21-1
d_gene: -
j_gene: TRBJ2-1
CDR3nt: TGTGCCAGCAGCCTACGTCCCCGGGGGAATGAGCAGTTCTTC
CDR3aa: CASSLRPRGNEQFF

abundance: -
v_gene: TRBV5-1
d_gene: TRBD2
j_gene: TRBJ2-5
CDR3nt: TGCGCCAGCAGCTTGGCCGCGGGAGGGTACCAAGAGACCCAGTACTTC
CDR3aa: CASSLAAGGYQETQYF

abundance: -
v_gene: TRBV7-2
d_gene: TRBD1
j_gene: TRBJ2-7
CDR3nt: TGTGCCAGCACCCCGGGACAGGGTTCCTACGAGCAGTACTTC
CDR3aa: CASTPGQGSYEQYF

abundance: -
v_gene: TRBV25-1
d_gene: TRBD2
j_gene: TRBJ2-1
CDR3nt: TGTGCCAGCAGTGAGATTAGCGGGAGCTCCTACAATGAGCAGTTCTTC
CDR3aa: CASSEISGSSYNEQFF

abundance: -
v_gene: TRBV5-1
d_gene: TRBD1
j_gene: TRBJ2-5
CDR3nt: TGCGCCAGCAACCCGACAGGGGGCGGCGAGACCCAGTACTTC
CDR3aa: CASNPTGGGETQYF

abundance: -
v_gene: TRBV10-3
d_gene: -
j_gene: TRBJ1-6
CDR3nt: TGTGCCATCAGGGGGGACTCAGGATACTCACCCCTCCACTTT
CDR3aa: CAIRGDSGYSPLHF

abundance: few
v_gene: TRBV29-1
d_gene: TRBD2
j_gene: TRBJ2-7
CDR3nt: TGCAGCGTTGAGCTCGGCGGGAGGGCCGCCGAGCAGTACTTC
CDR3aa: CSVELGGRAAEQYF

abundance: few
v_gene: TRBV29-1
d_gene: TRBD1
j_gene: TRBJ2-7
CDR3nt: TGCAGCGTTGAGGGAGCCAGGGGGTTAGGTGTCTACGAGCAGTACTTC
CDR3aa: CSVEGARGLGVYEQYF